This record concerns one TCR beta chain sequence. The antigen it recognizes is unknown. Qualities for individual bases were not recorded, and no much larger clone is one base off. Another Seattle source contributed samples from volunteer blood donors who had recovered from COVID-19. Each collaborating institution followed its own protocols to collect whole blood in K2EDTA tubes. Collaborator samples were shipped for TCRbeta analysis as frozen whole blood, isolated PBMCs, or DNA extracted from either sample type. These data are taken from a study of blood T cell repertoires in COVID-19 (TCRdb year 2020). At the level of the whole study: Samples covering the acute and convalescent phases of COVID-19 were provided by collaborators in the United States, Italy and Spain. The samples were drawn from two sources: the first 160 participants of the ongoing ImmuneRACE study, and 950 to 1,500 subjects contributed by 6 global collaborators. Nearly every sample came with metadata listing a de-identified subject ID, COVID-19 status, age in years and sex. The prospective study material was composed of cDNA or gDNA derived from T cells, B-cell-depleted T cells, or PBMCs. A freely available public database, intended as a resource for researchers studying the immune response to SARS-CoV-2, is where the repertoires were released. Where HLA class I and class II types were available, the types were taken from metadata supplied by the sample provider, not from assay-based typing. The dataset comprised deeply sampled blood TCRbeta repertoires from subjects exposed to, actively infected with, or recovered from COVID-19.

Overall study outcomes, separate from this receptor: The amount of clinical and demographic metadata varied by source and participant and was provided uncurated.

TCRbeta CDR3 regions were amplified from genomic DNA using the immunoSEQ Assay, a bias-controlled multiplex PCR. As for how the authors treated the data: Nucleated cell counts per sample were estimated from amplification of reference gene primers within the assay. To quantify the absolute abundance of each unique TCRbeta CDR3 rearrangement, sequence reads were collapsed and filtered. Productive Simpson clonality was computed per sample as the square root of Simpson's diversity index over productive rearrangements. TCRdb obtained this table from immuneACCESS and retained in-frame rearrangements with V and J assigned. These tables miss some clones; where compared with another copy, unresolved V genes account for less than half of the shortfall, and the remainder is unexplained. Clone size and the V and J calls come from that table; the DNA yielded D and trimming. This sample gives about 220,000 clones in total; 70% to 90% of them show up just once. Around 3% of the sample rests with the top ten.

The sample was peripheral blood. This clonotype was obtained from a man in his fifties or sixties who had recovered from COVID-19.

CDR3 sequence: CASSQLYATNEKLFF. The sequence in DNA is TGCGCCAGCAGCCAACTCTATGCAACTAATGAAAAACTGTTTTTT. Recombination connected TRBV4-1 to TRBJ1-4; the D gene remains uncertain. From a lookup of the germline V gene, CDR1 and CDR2 are MGHRA and YSYEKL. V loses 2 bases of germline sequence and J loses 0 bases, and the interval between the two ends is 7 bases. The CDR3 numbers 15 residues from cysteine through phenylalanine. The entry retains the CDR3 DNA only, 45 bases that are in frame from base 1.